This T cell receptor beta chain was observed in a study of blood T cell repertoires in COVID-19 (dated by TCRdb to 2020 to 2021). General notes on the study: Collaborator samples came from the United States, Italy and Spain and covered acute and convalescent phases of COVID-19. Where HLA class I and class II types were available, the types were taken from metadata supplied by the sample provider, not from assay-based typing. The material from the prospective study consisted of cDNA or gDNA derived from T cells, B-cell-depleted T cells, or PBMCs. Deeply sampled blood TCRbeta repertoires from subjects exposed to, actively infected with, or recovered from COVID-19 were included in the dataset. The repertoires were released in a freely available public database meant as a resource for research on the immune response to SARS-CoV-2. Samples were obtained from the ongoing ImmuneRACE study (first 160 participants) and from some 1,300 subjects provided by 6 global collaborators. Sample metadata almost always included a de-identified subject ID, COVID-19 status, age in years and sex. Points the paper makes about the study in general: Clinical and demographic metadata were provided uncurated, with the amount varying by source and participant.

The CDR3, cysteine through phenylalanine, is 16 amino acids long. Of all the DNA, just the CDR3 is kept, 48 bases in frame from base 1. Per the germline V gene, MRHNA is the CDR1 and SNTAGT is the CDR2. Trimming leaves V shorter by 0 bases and J shorter by 4 bases, with the junction holding 4 bases beyond the gene matches. TCRbeta CDR3 regions were amplified from genomic DNA using the immunoSEQ Assay, a bias-controlled multiplex PCR. On the authors' methods: Nucleated cell counts per sample were estimated from amplification of reference gene primers within the assay. To quantify the absolute abundance of each unique TCRbeta CDR3 rearrangement, sequence reads were collapsed and filtered. For each sample, productive Simpson clonality was calculated as the square root of Simpson's diversity index over productive rearrangements. TCRdb took this table from immuneACCESS and kept in-frame rearrangements with V and J called. Such tables lack part of the clones; where checked against another copy, unresolved V genes explain under half of the gap, and the rest is unexplained. Clone size and V and J calls were adopted from that table, with D and trimming inferred from the DNA. This sample comprises around 100,000 clones, about 91% of them detected only once. The ten top clones hold roughly 4.7% of the sample.

The collaborating institutions used their own protocols to collect whole blood in K2EDTA tubes. For TCRbeta analysis, collaborator samples were shipped as frozen whole blood, as isolated PBMCs, or as DNA extracted from either sample type. Regarding this clone: The antigen it binds to is not known. Per-base quality was not reported, and no clone a single base away is much larger than it.

The rearranged chain carries TRBV6-4 and TRBJ2-3; the junction holds 10 bases that match TRBD2. The specimen sequenced was peripheral blood. The sequence was collected from a human donor in a cohort sampled during active COVID-19. In nucleotides, the sequence is TGTGCCAGCAGTGACTCAGAAGCGGGAGGGGCAGATACGCAGTATTTT. It translates to CASSDSEAGGADTQYF.